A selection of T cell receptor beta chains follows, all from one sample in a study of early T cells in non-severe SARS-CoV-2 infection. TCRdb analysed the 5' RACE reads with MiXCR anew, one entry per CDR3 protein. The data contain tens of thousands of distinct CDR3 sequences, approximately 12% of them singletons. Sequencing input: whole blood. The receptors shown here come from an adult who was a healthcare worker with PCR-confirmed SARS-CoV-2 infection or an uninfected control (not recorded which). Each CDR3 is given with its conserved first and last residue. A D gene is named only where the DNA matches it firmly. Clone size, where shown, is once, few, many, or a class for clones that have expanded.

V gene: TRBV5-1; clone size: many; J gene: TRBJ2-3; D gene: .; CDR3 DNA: TGCGCCAGCAGCCGAGGGACCAGAGGAGGCACAGATACGCAGTATTTT; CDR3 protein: CASSRGTRGGTDTQYF
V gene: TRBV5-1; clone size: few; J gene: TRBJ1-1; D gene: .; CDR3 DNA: TGCGCCAGCAGCGAGATAAGGCTCACGGCCCAGAACACTGAAGCTTTCTTT; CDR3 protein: CASSEIRLTAQNTEAFF
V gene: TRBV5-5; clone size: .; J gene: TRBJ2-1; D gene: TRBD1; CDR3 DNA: TGTGCCAGCAGCTCAAAAGGGGACAGGGGGTACAATGAGCAGTTCTTC; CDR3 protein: CASSSKGDRGYNEQFF
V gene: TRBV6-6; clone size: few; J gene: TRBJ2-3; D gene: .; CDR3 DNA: TGTGCCAGCAGTTACTCGTTGGGACTGAGCACAGATACGCAGTATTTT; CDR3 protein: CASSYSLGLSTDTQYF
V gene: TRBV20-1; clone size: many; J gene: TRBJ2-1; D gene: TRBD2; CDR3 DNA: TGCAGTGCTTTACTAGCGGGAGCCGGGGGTGAGCAGTTCTTC; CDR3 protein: CSALLAGAGGEQFF
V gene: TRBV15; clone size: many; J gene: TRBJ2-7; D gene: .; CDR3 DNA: TGTGCCACCAGCAGAGAAAAGGACTTTCCCGTCCCCCTCACCGAGCAGTACTTC; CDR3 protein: CATSREKDFPVPLTEQYF
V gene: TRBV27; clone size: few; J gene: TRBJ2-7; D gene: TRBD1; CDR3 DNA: TGTGCCAGCAGTTTATACGGGACAGGGAACCTGAACGAGCAGTACTTC; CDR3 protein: CASSLYGTGNLNEQYF
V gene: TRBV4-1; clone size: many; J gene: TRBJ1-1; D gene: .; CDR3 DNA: TGCGCCAGCAGCCAAGATGGAAAGGGGAACACTGAAGCTTTCTTT; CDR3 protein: CASSQDGKGNTEAFF
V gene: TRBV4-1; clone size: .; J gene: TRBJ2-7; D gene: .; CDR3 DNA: TGCGCCAGCAGCCAACGCCAGGCTCTAGCCGATCACGAGCAGTACTTC; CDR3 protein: CASSQRQALADHEQYF
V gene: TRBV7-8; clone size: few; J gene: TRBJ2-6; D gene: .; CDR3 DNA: TGTGCCAGCAGCTTTGGAAGCTCTGGGGCCAACGTCCTGACTTTC; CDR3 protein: CASSFGSSGANVLTF
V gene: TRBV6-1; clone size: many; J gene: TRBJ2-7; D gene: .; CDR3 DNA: TGTGCCAGCAGTGAACAGGGAAGCTACGAGCAGTACTTC; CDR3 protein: CASSEQGSYEQYF
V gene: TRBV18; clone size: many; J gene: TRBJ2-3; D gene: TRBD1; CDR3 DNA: TGTGCCAGCTCACCTTACCCAGAAGGGGGACAGGGGAGGAATACGCAGTATTTT; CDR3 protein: CASSPYPEGGQGRNTQYF
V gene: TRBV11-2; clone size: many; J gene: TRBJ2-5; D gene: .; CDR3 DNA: TGTGCCAGCAGCATACAGGGTTCACAAGAGACCCAGTACTTC; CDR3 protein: CASSIQGSQETQYF
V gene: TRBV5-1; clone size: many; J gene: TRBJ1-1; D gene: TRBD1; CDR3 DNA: TGCGCCAGCAGCTCGGGACAGGGGGGCACTGAAGCTTTCTTT; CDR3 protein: CASSSGQGGTEAFF
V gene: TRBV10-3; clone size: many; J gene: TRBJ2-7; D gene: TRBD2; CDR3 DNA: TGTGCCATCGGAGCGGGGGCCTCCTACGAGCAGTACTTC; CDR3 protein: CAIGAGASYEQYF
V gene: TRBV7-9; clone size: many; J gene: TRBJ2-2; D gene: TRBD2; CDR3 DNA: TGTGCCAGCAGCTTAGCTCGGAGCGGGACGAACACCGGGGAGCTGTTTTTT; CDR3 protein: CASSLARSGTNTGELFF
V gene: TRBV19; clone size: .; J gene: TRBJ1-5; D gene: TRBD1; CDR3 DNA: TGTGCCAGTAGTATGGGCCCGGGACAGGATAGCAATCAGCCCCAGCATTTT; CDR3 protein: CASSMGPGQDSNQPQHF
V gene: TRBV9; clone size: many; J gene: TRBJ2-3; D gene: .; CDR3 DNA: TGTGCCAGCAGCGAGTTCCCAGGGGGCACAGATACGCAGTATTTT; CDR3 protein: CASSEFPGGTDTQYF
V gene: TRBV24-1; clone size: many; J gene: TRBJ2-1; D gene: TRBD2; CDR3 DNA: TGTGCCACCAGCGAGACTAGCGGGAGTAATGAGCAGTTCTTC; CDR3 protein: CATSETSGSNEQFF
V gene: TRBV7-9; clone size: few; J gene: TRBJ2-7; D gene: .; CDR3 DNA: TGTGCCAGCGGGTACGAGCAGTACTTC; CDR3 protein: CASGYEQYF
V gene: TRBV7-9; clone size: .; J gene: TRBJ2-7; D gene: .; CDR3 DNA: TGTGCCAGCAGCCCGACAGGGACTGTTGTGTCCTACGAGCAGTACTTC; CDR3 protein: CASSPTGTVVSYEQYF
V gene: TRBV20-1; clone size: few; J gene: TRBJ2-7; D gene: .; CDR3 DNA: TGCAGTCCGAGTGCCCCCGCGGGTGGCGAGCAGTACTTC; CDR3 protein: CSPSAPAGGEQYF
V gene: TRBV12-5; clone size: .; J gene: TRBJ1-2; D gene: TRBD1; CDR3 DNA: TGTGCTAGTGCCCTTCTGTCAGGGGGGCCGGATGGCTACACCTTC; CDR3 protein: CASALLSGGPDGYTF
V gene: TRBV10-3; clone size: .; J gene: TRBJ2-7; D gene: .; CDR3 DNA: TGTGCCATGGCGGGGCAGAGCTCCTACGAGCAGTACTTC; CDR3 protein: CAMAGQSSYEQYF
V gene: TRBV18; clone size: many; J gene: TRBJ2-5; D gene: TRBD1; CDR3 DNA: TGTGCCAGCTCACCTCTACTGGACAGGTGGCGAGAGACCCAGTACTTC; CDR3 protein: CASSPLLDRWRETQYF
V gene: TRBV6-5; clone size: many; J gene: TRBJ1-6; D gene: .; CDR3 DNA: TGTGCCAGCGCCCCCCAAGGGAATAGGGAACCCCTCCACTTT; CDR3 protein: CASAPQGNREPLHF
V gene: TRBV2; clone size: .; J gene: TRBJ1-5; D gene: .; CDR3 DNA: TGTGCCAGCAGTAAGACGGGCAATCAGCCCCAGCATTTT; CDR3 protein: CASSKTGNQPQHF
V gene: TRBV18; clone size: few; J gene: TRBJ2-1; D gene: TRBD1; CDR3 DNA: TGTGCCAGCAGGGACAGGGGATCCGGCAATGAGCAGTTCTTC; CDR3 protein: CASRDRGSGNEQFF
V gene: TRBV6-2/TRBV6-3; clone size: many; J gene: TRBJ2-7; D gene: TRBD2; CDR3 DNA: TGTGCCAGCACCAAGACTAGCGGGTTCTCCTACGAGCAGTACTTC; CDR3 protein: CASTKTSGFSYEQYF
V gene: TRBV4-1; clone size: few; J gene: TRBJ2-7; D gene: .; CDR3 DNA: TGCGCCAGCAGCCAATCCCTGGGAGCTCCAGAATACGAGCAGTACTTC; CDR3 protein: CASSQSLGAPEYEQYF
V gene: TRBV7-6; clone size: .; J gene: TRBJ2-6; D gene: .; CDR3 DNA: TGTGCCAGCAGCTTATTGTCCGCTGGGGCCAACGTCCTGACTTTC; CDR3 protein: CASSLLSAGANVLTF
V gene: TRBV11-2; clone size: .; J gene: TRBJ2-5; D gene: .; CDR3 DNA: TGTGCCAGCAGCCGGCTTGGGGGGACCCAGTACTTC; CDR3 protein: CASSRLGGTQYF
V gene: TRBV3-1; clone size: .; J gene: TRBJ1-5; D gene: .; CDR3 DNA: TGTGCCAGCAGCCAAGGGTCCGGTCAGCCCCAGCATTTT; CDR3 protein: CASSQGSGQPQHF
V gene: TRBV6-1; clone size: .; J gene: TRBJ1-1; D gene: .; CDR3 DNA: TGTGCCAGCAGCTTTGCGCAGGATGGCACTGAAGCTTTCTTT; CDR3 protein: CASSFAQDGTEAFF
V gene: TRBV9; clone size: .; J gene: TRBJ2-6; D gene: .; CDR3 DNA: TGTGCCAGCAGCGTAGGACTGGGGGCCAACGTCCTGACTTTC; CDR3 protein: CASSVGLGANVLTF
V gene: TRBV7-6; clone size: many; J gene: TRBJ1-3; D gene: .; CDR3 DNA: TGTGCCAGCAGCGTCCGGGACGCGCTCTCTGGAAACACCATATATTTT; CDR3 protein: CASSVRDALSGNTIYF
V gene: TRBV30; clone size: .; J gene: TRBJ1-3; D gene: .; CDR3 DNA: TGTGCCTGGAGTGATATCCAGGGTGGCTCTGGAAACACCATATATTTT; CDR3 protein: CAWSDIQGGSGNTIYF
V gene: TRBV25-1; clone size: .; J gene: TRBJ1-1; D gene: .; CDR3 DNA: TGTGCCAGCAGTCCGCGACAGGCGACGCTTTCCGAAGCTTTCTTT; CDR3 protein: CASSPRQATLSEAFF
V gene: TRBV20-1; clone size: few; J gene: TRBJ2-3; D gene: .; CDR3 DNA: TGCAGTGCTGCGGACCCTTACTGGGATACGCAGTATTTT; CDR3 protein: CSAADPYWDTQYF
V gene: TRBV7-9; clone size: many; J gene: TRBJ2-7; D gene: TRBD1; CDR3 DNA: TGTGCCAGCAGCCCGGGACAGGGGCCCTACGAGCAGTACTTC; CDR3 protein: CASSPGQGPYEQYF
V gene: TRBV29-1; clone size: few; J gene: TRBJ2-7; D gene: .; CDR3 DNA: TGCAGCATTGAAGATCCCGACACCTACTACGAGCAGTACTTC; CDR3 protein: CSIEDPDTYYEQYF
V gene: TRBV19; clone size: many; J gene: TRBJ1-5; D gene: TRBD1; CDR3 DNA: TGTGCCAGTAGTAGCCCGACAGGGAGGAGGATTCAGCCCCAGCATTTT; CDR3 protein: CASSSPTGRRIQPQHF
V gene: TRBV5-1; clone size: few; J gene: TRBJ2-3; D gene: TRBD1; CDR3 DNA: TGCGCCAGCAGCGCCAGGACAGGGACCTATAGCACAGATACGCAGTATTTT; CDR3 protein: CASSARTGTYSTDTQYF
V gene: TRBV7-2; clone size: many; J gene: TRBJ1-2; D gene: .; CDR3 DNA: TGTGCCAGCAGCTTAATGCAGATAAATGGCTACACCTTC; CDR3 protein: CASSLMQINGYTF
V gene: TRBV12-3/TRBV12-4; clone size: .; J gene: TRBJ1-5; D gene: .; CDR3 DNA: TGTGCCAGCAAGGGGACGGACAATAGCAATCAGCCCCAGCATTTT; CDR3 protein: CASKGTDNSNQPQHF
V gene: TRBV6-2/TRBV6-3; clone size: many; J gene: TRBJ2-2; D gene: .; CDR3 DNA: TGTGCCAGCAGTCCGAGACGAAACACCGGGGAGCTGTTTTTT; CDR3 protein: CASSPRRNTGELFF
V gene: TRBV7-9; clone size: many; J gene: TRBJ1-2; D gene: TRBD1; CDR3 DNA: TGTGCCAGCAGCTTTTTGGTCCCGACAGGGGCACCTTCTAATACAAACTATGGCTACACCTTC; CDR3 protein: CASSFLVPTGAPSNTNYGYTF
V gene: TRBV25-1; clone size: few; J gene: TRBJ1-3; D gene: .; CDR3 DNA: TGTGCCAGCAGTCCTGGGACGGGCTCTGGAAACACCATATATTTT; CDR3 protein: CASSPGTGSGNTIYF
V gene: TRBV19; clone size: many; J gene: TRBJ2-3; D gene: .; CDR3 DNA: TGTGCCAGTAGCCCAGGAGATACGCAGTATTTT; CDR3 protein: CASSPGDTQYF
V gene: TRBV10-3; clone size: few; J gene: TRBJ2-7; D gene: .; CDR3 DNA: TGTGCCATCAGTGAGAGGGGGGGGACGAACGAGCAGTACTTC; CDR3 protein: CAISERGGTNEQYF
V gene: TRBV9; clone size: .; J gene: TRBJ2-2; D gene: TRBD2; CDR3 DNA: TGTGCCAGCAGCGGGACTAGCGGGGGGAACACCGGGGAGCTGTTTTTT; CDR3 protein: CASSGTSGGNTGELFF
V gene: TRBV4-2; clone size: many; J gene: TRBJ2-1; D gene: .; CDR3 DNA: TGTGCCAGCAGCCAAGGTGGAGGGGAAGCAAATGAGCAGTTCTTC; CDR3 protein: CASSQGGGEANEQFF
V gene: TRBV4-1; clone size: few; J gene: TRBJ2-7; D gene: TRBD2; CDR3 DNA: TGCGCCAGCAGCCAACTAGCGGGGCTTTCCTACGAGCAGTACTTC; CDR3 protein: CASSQLAGLSYEQYF
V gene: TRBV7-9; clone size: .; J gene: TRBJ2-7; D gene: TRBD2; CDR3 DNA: TGTGCCAGCAGCTTTCGGCTAGCGGAGAGACTCTACGAGCAGTACTTC; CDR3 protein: CASSFRLAERLYEQYF
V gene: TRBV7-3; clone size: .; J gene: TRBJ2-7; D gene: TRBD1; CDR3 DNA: TGTGCCAGCAGCCAGACAGGGAACAACGAGCAGTACTTC; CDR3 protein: CASSQTGNNEQYF